The following is a T cell receptor (beta chain) sequence with its context. This entry comes from a study of blood T cell repertoires in COVID-19. TCRdb's table, derived via immunoSEQ multiplex PCR, lists solely in-frame clones and lacks some. This sample has about 200,000 clones, with about 88% found just once. Sequencing input: peripheral blood. This TCR came from a man aged 45-65 years with COVID-19, enrolled during active disease.

The CDR3 sequence: CASGVASYEQYF. Written as DNA, the CDR3 is TGTGCCAGCGGGGTAGCGAGTTACGAGCAGTACTTC. The chain combines TRBV2 with TRBJ2-7; a possible D gene is TRBD2 (5 bases). Germline V gene lookup returns CDR1 SNHLY and CDR2 FYNNEI. The V gene lost 8 bases and the J gene lost 4 bases, with 12 bases spanning the gap. This CDR3 region has 12 residues.